This T cell receptor beta chain was identified during a study of vaccination effects on CD4 cells after COVID-19. Overall study context: A couple of convalescent patients each provided a sample, at 16 days and at one week before vaccination.

The data were produced by immunoSEQ multiplex PCR, yet TCRdb's version contains in-frame clones alone and is incomplete. The profile shows about 24,000 clones, approximately 79% of them singletons. Under the ViraFEST assay, PBMC were stimulated with viral peptide pools so that antigen-specific CD4+ T cells expanded. Sequencing was performed afterwards. When around 10 days of culture had elapsed, CD4+ T cells were isolated. Infection dated between March and December 2020, before the Alpha, Beta and Delta variants reached the United States. General study findings and limits: Predominantly, the post-vaccine spike-reactive clones of convalescents comprised new vaccine-induced clones.

Germline V gene lookup returns CDR1 SGHTA and CDR2 FQGNSA. V was clipped by 3 bases and J by 2 bases, with 7 bases between them. The CDR3 contains 13 residues. Worth noting for this clone: Antigen unknown.

This clonotype was sampled from a human donor who had a prior SARS-CoV-2 infection. The source was CD4+ T cells from PBMCs cultured with SARS-CoV-2 spike peptides, collected before COVID-19 vaccination. The chain carries TRBV7-2 and TRBJ2-5; D gene ambiguous. The CDR3 DNA reads as TGTGCCAGCAGCTTCCCCCGACAAGAGACCCAGTACTTC. Its protein product is CASSFPRQETQYF.